These T cell receptor beta chains were read from a single sample in a study of persistence of HIV-infected CD4 T cells. Clones were read by immunoSEQ multiplex PCR, and TCRdb kept only the in-frame ones, dropping some. Here the sample spans tens of thousands of clones, approximately 88% being singletons. Their antigens remain unidentified. Sequencing used CD4+ T cells sorted from PBMCs after approximately 18-hour stimulation, obtained from a patient who received antiretroviral therapy. Receptors originate from an adult man with HIV who was CMV-seropositive. Both conserved end residues are part of each CDR3. Each record gives: J gene, V gene, clone size, D gene, CDR3 protein, CDR3 DNA. The D gene is left open where the match is weak. Rows may omit the clone size; those that give it use once, few, many or a size class.

TRBJ2-7 | TRBV5-8 | NA | NA | CASTSRTARQYF | TGTGCCAGCACCTCCCGGACAGCGAGGCAGTACTTC
TRBJ2-3 | TRBV9 | NA | NA | CASSVAFGESDTQYF | TGTGCCAGCAGCGTAGCTTTCGGGGAATCAGATACGCAGTATTTT
TRBJ1-2 | TRBV7-9 | NA | NA | CASSLEGGTGYGYTF | TGTGCCAGCAGCTTAGAAGGGGGTACGGGCTATGGCTACACCTTC
TRBJ2-7 | TRBV19 | NA | TRBD1 | CASSVGQGGAQQYF | TGTGCCAGTAGTGTCGGACAGGGGGGGGCTCAGCAGTACTTC
TRBJ1-1 | TRBV5-1 | NA | NA | CASSRGLDTEAFF | TGCGCCAGCAGCCGGGGGTTGGACACTGAAGCTTTCTTT
TRBJ2-7 | TRBV19 | once | NA | CASSITYRSYEQYF | TGTGCCAGTAGTATAACATATCGCTCCTACGAGCAGTACTTC
TRBJ2-7 | TRBV4-1 | NA | TRBD2 | CASSQSSGGAYEQYF | TGCGCCAGCAGCCAGTCTAGCGGGGGGGCCTACGAGCAGTACTTC
TRBJ2-5 | TRBV6-1 | NA | NA | CASSKTEGETQYF | TGTGCCAGCAGTAAGACCGAGGGAGAGACCCAGTACTTC
TRBJ1-4 | TRBV4-1 | NA | NA | CASSRDLRDEKLFF | TGCGCCAGCAGCAGGGATCTAAGGGATGAAAAACTGTTTTTT
TRBJ1-6 | TRBV6-5 | NA | TRBD1 | CASSWDRGQSPLHF | TGTGCCAGCAGCTGGGACAGGGGGCAATCACCCCTCCACTTT
TRBJ1-6 | TRBV14 | once | NA | CASSQVGSYNSPLHF | TGTGCCAGCAGCCAAGTTGGCTCCTATAATTCACCCCTCCACTTT
TRBJ1-4 | TRBV27 | NA | TRBD1 | CASSRQGGGEKLFF | TGTGCCAGCAGCCGACAGGGTGGGGGAGAAAAACTGTTTTTT
TRBJ1-1 | TRBV2 | NA | NA | CASRLRSSEAFF | TGTGCCAGCAGGCTCCGCTCGAGTGAAGCTTTCTTT
TRBJ1-2 | TRBV6-4 | NA | NA | CASSLQGSYGYTF | TGTGCCAGCAGCCTACAGGGCTCCTATGGCTACACCTTC
TRBJ2-1 | TRBV27 | once | TRBD2 | CASSPPDLAGGSGNEQFF | TGTGCCAGCAGTCCGCCGGACCTAGCGGGGGGGAGTGGCAATGAGCAGTTCTTC
TRBJ1-5 | TRBV7-2 | NA | NA | CASSLAQELPQHF | TGTGCCAGCAGCTTAGCGCAGGAGCTTCCCCAGCATTTT
TRBJ1-2 | TRBV3-1/TRBV3-2 | NA | NA | CASSMGHNYGYTF | TGTGCCAGCAGCATGGGACACAACTATGGCTACACCTTC